This TCR beta chain was sequenced during a study of CD8 T cells in ankylosing spondylitis. From the 5' RACE reads, TCRdb called clonotypes with MiXCR, one entry per CDR3 protein. Here the sample spans approximately 200,000 distinct CDR3 sequences, roughly 13% being singletons. Study-level points and caveats: Blood of patients with ankylosing spondylitis appeared to be characterized by a TCR beta motif of about eight highly homologous variants.

A remark on this clonotype: Antigen specificity is unknown.

The clonotype originates from a male donor with ankylosing spondylitis or in good health (not recorded which). What was sequenced was blood, either unsorted or a sorted T cell fraction (not recorded which).

The CDR3 DNA reads as TGTGCCAGCAGTTACTCTGGCAGGGGCGCGGGCTATGGCTACACCTTC. Translation gives CASSYSGRGAGYGYTF. The chain has TRBV6-5 and TRBJ1-2, with D possibly matching TRBD1 (6 bases). Trimming stripped 0 bases from V and 4 bases from J, with 15 bases between. Germline V lookup: CDR1 MNHEY, CDR2 SVGAGI. CDR3 length equals 16 residues.